These 15 T cell receptor beta chains were all obtained from the same sample, sequenced in a study of cytomegalovirus exposure and HLA in healthy donors. With 60 Vbeta and 13 Jbeta primers, the PCR was carried out. Profiled with immunoSEQ multiplex PCR; TCRdb holds only in-frame clones, not every one. The sample has over 100,000 clones, and its top ten clones hold approximately 6.8%. The specimen was PBMCs. The source is a man aged 35 to 55 in good health and CMV-seropositive.

V is TRBV11-2 and J is TRBJ2-7; D is ambiguous. The CDR3 loop spans 14 amino acids. V was cut by 1 base and J by 0 bases, with 7 bases left in between. CDR1 is SGHAT and CDR2 is FQNNGV in the germline V gene. CDR3 DNA sequence: TGTGCCAGCAGCTTAGCCCCAGACTCCTACGAGCAGTACTTC. Translating it yields CASSLAPDSYEQYF. The whole variable domain, filled in from reference TRBV11-2 and TRBJ2-7, reads EAGVAQSPRYKIIEKRQSVAFWCNPISGHATLYWYQQILGQGPKLLIQFQNNGVVDDSQLPKDRFSAERLKGVDSTLKIQPAKLEDSAVYLCASSLAPDSYEQYFGPGTRLTVT.

DNA of the CDR3: TGCGCCAGCAGCGTAGACAGCAACGAGCAGTACTTC. The encoded protein is CASSVDSNEQYF. The chain couples TRBV10-1 to TRBJ2-7; maybe TRBD1 (5 bases). V lost 6 bases and J lost 5, with 11 bases in between. The germline gives CDR1 WNHNN, CDR2 SYGVQD (reference sequence). CDR3 length: 12 residues.

CDR3 loop: CAMQGFPNTEAFF. The DNA of the CDR3 is TGTGCCATGCAGGGGTTCCCGAACACTGAAGCTTTCTTT. This chain links TRBV10-3 with TRBJ1-1, with D perhaps matching TRBD1 (6 bases). The CDR3 sequence is 13 residues long. Trimming removed 9 bases from V and 1 base from J, with 12 bases in between. CDR1 and CDR2 from the germline V gene are ENHRY and SYGVKD.

The V and J genes are TRBV4-1 and TRBJ2-1; 11 bases are a match to TRBD2. There are 16 residues in the CDR3. Germline-derived CDR1 and CDR2 are MGHRA and YSYEKL. The V and J ends lost 4 bases and 3 bases, in that order; junction bases with no gene match: 5. The CDR3 protein is CASSLRLAGYYNEQFF. The CDR3 nucleotides are TGCGCCAGCAGCCTCCGACTAGCGGGGTACTACAATGAGCAGTTCTTC.

V and J are TRBV7-2 and TRBJ2-1; D uncertain. The CDR3 has 15 residues. With 2 bases removed from V and 6 bases from J, the gap between germline ends came to 14 bases. CDR1 is SGHTA and CDR2 is FQGNSA in the germline V gene. CDR3: CASSLPTGAANEQFF. CDR3 DNA: TGTGCCAGCAGCTTACCGACCGGAGCTGCCAATGAGCAGTTCTTC. The entire variable domain, with the rest obtained from reference TRBV7-2 and TRBJ2-1, is as follows: GAGVSQSPSNKVTEKGKDVELRCDPISGHTALYWYRQSLGQGLEFLIYFQGNSAPDKSGLPSDRFSAERTGGSVSTLTIQRTQQEDSAVYLCASSLPTGAANEQFFGPGTRLTVL.

The rearrangement links TRBV28 to TRBJ1-5; maybe TRBD1 (5 bases). The CDR3 spans 16 residues. V was shortened by 6 bases and J by 1 base, with 16 bases between the two germline ends. Germline CDR1 is MDHEN and CDR2 is SYDVKM. The CDR3 DNA reads TGTGCCAGCAGATCCTCAGGGATGCGAAGCAATCAGCCCCAGCATTTT. Translation: CASRSSGMRSNQPQHF. Drawing the rest from reference TRBV28 and TRBJ1-5, the complete variable domain is DVKVTQSSRYLVKRTGEKVFLECVQDMDHENMFWYRQDPGLGLRLIYFSYDVKMKEKGDIPEGYSVSREKKERFSLILESASTNQTSMYLCASRSSGMRSNQPQHFGDGTRLSIL.

Here the CDR3 DNA reads TGTGCCAGCAGCTTAGCTTATGGCTACACCTTC. This sequence encodes CASSLAYGYTF. The V and J genes are TRBV11-2 and TRBJ1-2; D gene ambiguous. Germline V lookup: CDR1 SGHAT, CDR2 FQNNGV. The CDR3 runs 11 residues. V lost 1 base, J lost 5 bases, and 2 bases lay in between.

The chain links TRBV9 to TRBJ2-2; the D is unclear. CDR3 length equals 15 residues. Germline V gene lookup returns CDR1 SGDLS and CDR2 YYNGEE. V was shortened by 4 bases and J by 2 bases, with 12 bases between the two germline ends. CDR3 nucleotides: TGTGCCAGCAGCCGTAGAATCCGAAACACCGGGGAGCTGTTTTTT. This encodes CASSRRIRNTGELFF.

This chain connects TRBV15 to TRBJ2-3; D may be TRBD2 (5 bases). The CDR3 runs to 16 residues. The germline V gene has CDR1 LNHNV and CDR2 YYDKDF (reference sequence). V lost 0 bases and J lost 1, with 11 bases in between. CDR3 sequence (DNA): TGTGCCACCAGCAGAGATCTCGGTAGCGGCACAGATACGCAGTATTTT. It codes for CATSRDLGSGTDTQYF.

V and J are TRBV27 and TRBJ2-1; no clear D. The CDR3 runs 17 residues. CDR1 MNHEY and CDR2 SMNVEV come from the germline V gene (reference sequence). Trimming cost V 2 bases and J 5 bases, with 19 bases left between them. CDR3 sequence (DNA): TGTGCCAGCAGTTTACGTAGCACTCCGAGGAGTCACAATGAGCAGTTCTTC. It specifies CASSLRSTPRSHNEQFF.

The chain employs TRBV7-3 and TRBJ2-2; 11 nucleotides agree with TRBD1. From germline, CDR1 is SGHTA and CDR2 FQGTGA. V lost 5 bases, J lost 8 bases, and 10 bases stayed unmatched. This CDR3 comprises 16 residues. The CDR3: CASSTAGQGARGELFF. CDR3 sequence (DNA): TGTGCCAGCAGCACCGCCGGACAGGGGGCGCGAGGGGAGCTGTTTTTT. Full variable domain (rest looked up from reference TRBV7-3 and TRBJ2-2): GAGVSQTPSNKVTEKGKYVELRCDPISGHTALYWYRQSLGQGPEFLIYFQGTGAADDSGLPNDRFFAVRPEGSVSTLKIQRTERGDSAVYLCASSTAGQGARGELFFGEGSRLTVL.

The V gene is TRBV6-6, the J gene TRBJ2-3, with 12 positions matching TRBD2. The CDR3 runs 14 residues. J was trimmed by 7 bases and V by 11 bases; bases with no gene match: 10. CDR1 and CDR2 from the germline V gene are MNHNY and SVGAGI (reference sequence). The CDR3 nucleotides are TGTGCCGTACGACTAGCGGGAGCACGAAATACGCAGTATTTT. The encoded protein is CAVRLAGARNTQYF.

The chain combines TRBV10-3 with TRBJ2-3; 14 nucleotides match TRBD2. V gave up 6 bases and J gave up 0 bases; unmatched junction bases: 11. CDR1 is ENHRY, CDR2 SYGVKD, per germline. The CDR3 is 19 amino acids. CDR3: CAIRRGTSGRVPSTDTQYF. DNA of the CDR3: TGTGCCATCAGGAGGGGGACTAGCGGGAGAGTACCGAGCACAGATACGCAGTATTTT.

The CDR3 coding sequence is TGTGCCAGTAGTTGGGCGGGAGGGTCGGCAGATACGCAGTATTTT. This translates into CASSWAGGSADTQYF. The rearrangement uses TRBV19 and TRBJ2-3, with 9 positions matching TRBD2. Germline V lookup: CDR1 LNHDA, CDR2 SQIVND (reference sequence). V lost 5 bases to trimming and J lost 4 bases; unmatched junction nucleotides: 7. The CDR3 covers 15 residues.

This chain connects TRBV5-1 to TRBJ2-7, with a possible D match to TRBD2 (5 bases). V was clipped by 5 bases and J by 6 bases, with 18 bases between them. The germline gives CDR1 SGHRS, CDR2 YFSETQ. The CDR3 has 14 residues. CDR3 residues: CASRPQPGVSEQYF. Here the CDR3 DNA reads TGCGCCAGCAGGCCTCAGCCCGGGGTCAGCGAGCAGTACTTC.